The clone carrying this T cell receptor (beta chain) was observed a handful of times. No antigen is known for it. Germline CDR1 SEHNR, CDR2 FQNEAQ (reference sequence). The CDR3 runs to 11 residues. V was pared by 6 bases and J by 5 bases, with 7 bases between. Amplification used 60 Vbeta primers and 13 Jbeta primers. Libraries were prepared by immunoSEQ multiplex PCR; TCRdb keeps only in-frame clonotypes and omits some of them. The sample shows about 100,000 clones, 65% to 75% of them seen only once. The record originates from a study of cytomegalovirus exposure and HLA in healthy donors. Study-level results: Earlier analysis yielded a pattern in which most TCR beta V segments were productive about 90% or about 30% of the time.

The rearrangement uses TRBV7-9 and TRBJ1-2; D might be TRBD1 (5 bases). The TCR comes from a woman younger than 30 in good health and CMV-seropositive. The specimen sequenced was PBMCs. The CDR3 nucleotides read TGTGCCAGCAGTCAGGGTTATGGCTACACCTTC. Protein product: CASSQGYGYTF. Based on the CDR3 plus reference TRBV7-9 and TRBJ1-2, the full variable domain is DTGVSQNPRHKITKRGQNVTFRCDPISEHNRLYWYRQTLGQGPEFLTYFQNEAQLEKSRLLSDRFSAERPKGSFSTLEIQRTEQGDSAMYLCASSQGYGYTFGSGTRLTVV.